A single TCR beta chain is shown here with its context. The method was immunoSEQ multiplex PCR; TCRdb's version includes in-frame clones alone and lacks a portion of them. Counted here are about 360,000 clones, 83% occurring once; the ten biggest clones make up approximately 3%. These data originate in a study of blood T cell repertoires in COVID-19. Study as a whole: Material from acute and convalescent COVID-19 was sourced from the United States, Italy and Spain. T cells, B-cell-depleted T cells, or PBMCs provided the cDNA or gDNA that served as material.

The receptor comes from a man between 25 and 39 years old with active or convalescent COVID-19. Sequencing input: peripheral blood.

The CDR3, as DNA: TGTGCCAGTACTGGGGCTGGCTATGGCTACACCTTC. This translates into CASTGAGYGYTF. The chain links TRBV19 to TRBJ1-2; tentative D call: TRBD1 (5 bases). The germline V and J ends were trimmed by 7 bases and 4 bases, with 10 bases remaining between them. Germline-derived CDR1 and CDR2 are LNHDA and SQIVND (reference sequence). This CDR3 region has 12 residues.